This entry lists 25 T cell receptor beta chains sequenced from one sample in a study of cytomegalovirus exposure and HLA in healthy donors. Sequenced by immunoSEQ multiplex PCR; TCRdb stores in-frame clones only, minus some. The repertoire holds some 170,000 clones, roughly 86% seen once, with just over 4% in the top ten. Sequenced sample: PBMCs. These TCRs come from a man aged 18 to 29 in good health and CMV-seropositive.

The chain couples TRBV28 to TRBJ2-1; 9 nucleotides line up with TRBD2. Germline lookup yields CDR1 MDHEN and CDR2 SYDVKM. Trimming at V came to 5 bases and at J to 4 bases, leaving 15 bases not matched to a gene. This CDR3 comprises 18 residues. The CDR3: CASSPRRGTSGPYNEQFF. DNA of the CDR3: TGTGCCAGCAGTCCAAGGAGGGGAACTAGCGGGCCATACAATGAGCAGTTCTTC.

In its sample, this clone was seen once. This chain links TRBV5-6 with TRBJ2-2; no clear D. The V gene lost 0 bases and the J gene lost 5 bases, with 14 bases spanning the gap. Germline-derived CDR1 and CDR2 are SGHDT and YYEEEE. This CDR3 region has 16 residues. The CDR3 region has the DNA TGTGCCAGCAGCTTGGGATTTGGTTCCAGGACCGGGGAGCTGTTTTTT. Translating it yields CASSLGFGSRTGELFF.

The V call is TRBV4-1, the J call TRBJ2-4; D is possibly TRBD1 (6 bases). Trimming pared 0 bases from V and 0 bases from J, leaving 18 bases between. Germline CDR1 and CDR2: MGHRA and YSYEKL. The CDR3 spans 19 residues. CDR3 residues: CASSQEVHGQPLAKNIQYF. DNA for the CDR3: TGCGCCAGCAGCCAAGAAGTGCACGGACAGCCCCTAGCCAAAAACATTCAGTACTTC.

This rearrangement joins TRBV21-1 to TRBJ2-7; no DNA check was done on the table's D call, TRBD2. TRBV21-1 is a pseudogene. The CDR3 covers 17 residues. The CDR3 DNA sequence: TGTGCCAGCAGCAAAGCGGGGGGGACTAGCGGGAGCAACGAGCAGTACTTC. It translates to CASSKAGGTSGSNEQYF.

This rearrangement joins TRBV7-6 to TRBJ2-6; D unresolved. This CDR3 comprises 15 residues. The V end lost 3 bases, the J end lost 0 bases, and 6 bases lay between the germline ends. CDR1 is SGHVS, CDR2 FNYEAQ, per germline. CDR3 in amino acids: CASSLPVSGANVLTF. The CDR3 region has the DNA TGTGCCAGCAGCTTGCCAGTCTCTGGGGCCAACGTCCTGACTTTC.

This clone was seen a handful of times. The gene calls are TRBV11-2 and TRBJ2-3; no clear D gene. V lost 4 bases, J lost 6 bases, and 11 bases lay in between. The CDR3 is 13 residues long. The germline gives CDR1 SGHAT, CDR2 FQNNGV. CDR3 loop: CASSSPKEDTQYF. CDR3 in DNA: TGTGCCAGCAGCTCTCCGAAAGAGGATACGCAGTATTTT.

V is TRBV5-1 and J is TRBJ2-2; D call uncertain. The germline gives CDR1 SGHRS, CDR2 YFSETQ. This CDR3 spans 13 amino acids. V was cut by 4 bases and J by 4 bases, with 8 bases left in between. CDR3 nucleotides: TGCGCCAGCAGCCTTACGGGCACCGGGGAGCTGTTTTTT. It encodes CASSLTGTGELFF.

This chain connects TRBV5-6 to TRBJ2-7, with 13 bases that match TRBD2. Per the germline V gene, CDR1 is SGHDT and CDR2 is YYEEEE. The CDR3 totals 16 residues. The ends lost 5 bases at V and 1 base at J; junction bases unmatched: 6. The CDR3 nucleotides read TGTGCCAGCAGAAGGGCGGGACTAGCGGGATCCTACGAGCAGTACTTC. As protein: CASRRAGLAGSYEQYF.

This clone was seen just once. This chain joins TRBV28 and TRBJ2-7; 9 bases fit TRBD1. This CDR3 region has 14 residues. V lost 7 bases, J lost 0 bases, and 4 bases stayed unmatched. Looked up from germline, CDR1 is MDHEN and CDR2 is SYDVKM. The CDR3: CASKVQGASYEQYF. CDR3 in DNA: TGTGCCAGCAAAGTACAGGGGGCCTCCTACGAGCAGTACTTC.

The J gene is TRBJ2-2, the V gene TRBV7-3, with 13 bases fitting TRBD2. The germline CDR1 and CDR2 sequences are SGHTA and FQGTGA. This CDR3 has 18 residues. Trimming took 0 bases from V and 4 from J; bases not matched to a gene: 5. Written as DNA, the CDR3 is TGTGCCAGCAGCTTAACACTAGCGGGAGGGCCGGGCACCGGGGAGCTGTTTTTT. The encoded protein is CASSLTLAGGPGTGELFF.

The genes are TRBV7-9 and TRBJ1-4; 9 positions agree with TRBD1. The CDR3 length is 15 residues. V trimming: 5 bases; J trimming: 4 bases; junction bases outside the gene matches: 5. The germline V gene has CDR1 SEHNR and CDR2 FQNEAQ (reference sequence). In nucleotides, the CDR3 is TGTGCCAGCAGCCTGGGACAGGGCCGTAATGAAAAACTGTTTTTT. Translating gives CASSLGQGRNEKLFF. The complete variable domain, with remaining parts taken from reference TRBV7-9 and TRBJ1-4, reads DTGVSQNPRHKITKRGQNVTFRCDPISEHNRLYWYRQTLGQGPEFLTYFQNEAQLEKSRLLSDRFSAERPKGSFSTLEIQRTEQGDSAMYLCASSLGQGRNEKLFFGSGTQLSVL.

In DNA form, the CDR3 reads TGCAGCGTTGGATCACCTGACAGGGGGACCTACAATGAGCAGTTCTTC. Translating it yields CSVGSPDRGTYNEQFF. The gene calls are TRBV29-1 and TRBJ2-1; the match to TRBD1 covers 9 bases. Germline trimming cut 4 bases from V and 2 bases from J; bases unmatched to any gene: 9. The V gene's germline CDR1 is SQVTM and CDR2 ANQGSEA. The CDR3 has 16 amino acids.

This clone was detected a few times. The rearrangement uses TRBV9 and TRBJ1-2; TRBD1 aligns across 7 bases. V dropped 4 bases and J dropped 8; count of bases not matched to a gene: 5. The CDR3 sequence is 12 residues long. The germline V gene has CDR1 SGDLS and CDR2 YYNGEE. Here the CDR3 DNA reads TGTGCCAGCAGCCCGGCAGGGGGAGGCTACACCTTC. Protein product: CASSPAGGGYTF.

This chain links TRBV15 with TRBJ2-7; 7 bases are shared with TRBD2. With 8 bases clipped from V and 3 bases from J, the junction kept 16 bases outside the gene matches. This CDR3 has 16 residues. Germline lookup yields CDR1 LNHNV and CDR2 YYDKDF (reference sequence). The CDR3 DNA sequence: TGTGCCACCTCCTTAGGCGGGAGCTCCTACCACTACGAGCAGTACTTC. This gives the protein CATSLGGSSYHYEQYF.

This chain uses TRBV28 with TRBJ2-1, with TRBD2 identical over 8 bases. J gave up 7 bases and V 6 bases, and 11 bases lay outside the gene matches. Germline V gene data show CDR1 as MDHEN and CDR2 as SYDVKM. The CDR3 covers 15 residues. CDR3 amino acids: CASRLSGIVRNEQFF. CDR3 sequence (DNA): TGTGCCAGCAGACTTAGCGGGATCGTTAGGAATGAGCAGTTCTTC.

V gene TRBV19 combines with J gene TRBJ1-2, with D possibly matching TRBD1 (5 bases). There are 13 residues in the CDR3. Germline CDR1 reads LNHDA; CDR2 reads SQIVND (reference sequence). With 2 bases removed from V and 5 bases from J, the gap between germline ends came to 9 bases. The CDR3 DNA sequence: TGTGCCAGTAGTATAAATGGGGGGTATGGCTACACCTTC. This codes for CASSINGGYGYTF.

The chain couples TRBV6-1 to TRBJ2-7, with D possibly being TRBD1 (6 bases). The V end was cut by 6 bases, the J end by 5 bases, with 14 bases between. The CDR3 loop spans 13 amino acids. The germline V gene has CDR1 MNHNS and CDR2 SASEGT. The CDR3 loop reads CASRPGQYHEQYF. DNA for the CDR3: TGTGCCAGCAGACCTGGACAGTATCACGAGCAGTACTTC.

This sequence joins TRBV20-1 and TRBJ2-3; D is unclear. Per the germline V gene, CDR1 is DFQATT and CDR2 is SNEGSKA (reference sequence). The germline V and J ends were trimmed by 1 base and 9 bases, with 5 bases remaining between them. This CDR3 region has 10 residues. DNA for the CDR3: TGCAGTGCTAGAGGTAGAACGCAGTATTTT. It translates to CSARGRTQYF.

This clone was counted only a few times. For the CDR3, the DNA is TGTGCCAGCAGCCCCGGATACTACTACGAGCAGTACTTC. It is translated as CASSPGYYYEQYF. The V and J genes are TRBV13 and TRBJ2-7; D gene uncertain. CDR1 PRHDT and CDR2 FYEKMQ come from the germline V gene (reference sequence). V was clipped by 5 bases and J by 3 bases, with 11 bases between them. This CDR3 contains 13 residues.

The J gene is TRBJ2-3, the V gene TRBV11-3; 10 positions agree with TRBD2. Germline V gene data show CDR1 as SGHNT and CDR2 as YENEEA. The junction had 5 bases not matched to a gene; V was cut back by 5 bases and J by 3 bases. The length of the CDR3 is 15 residues. Here the CDR3 DNA reads TGTGCCAGCAGCAAGCGGGAGGGCGTTACAGATACGCAGTATTTT. Its translation is CASSKREGVTDTQYF.

The chain joins TRBV27 to TRBJ2-1; D is undetermined. This CDR3 has 13 residues. The germline V and J ends were trimmed by 5 bases and 9 bases, with 14 bases remaining between them. Looked up from germline, CDR1 is MNHEY and CDR2 is SMNVEV (reference sequence). The CDR3: CASSLQTSLEQFF. The CDR3 bases are TGTGCCAGCAGTCTCCAGACAAGCCTTGAGCAGTTCTTC.

The CDR3 coding sequence is TGTGCCAGCAGTTACGTGGCAGCGGGAGGGGCCCACGAGCAGTACTTC. The encoded protein is CASSYVAAGGAHEQYF. This chain uses TRBV6-5 with TRBJ2-7; TRBD2 agrees at 10 bases. Germline values: CDR1 MNHEY, CDR2 SVGAGI. The junction had 9 bases not matched to a gene; V was cut back by 2 bases and J by 5 bases. This CDR3 has 16 amino acids.

This sequence joins TRBV27 and TRBJ2-5; 8 nucleotides match TRBD2. V gave up 5 bases and J gave up 1 base; unmatched junction bases: 6. This CDR3 spans 15 amino acids. From germline, CDR1 is MNHEY and CDR2 SMNVEV (reference sequence). CDR3 nucleotides: TGTGCCAGCAGTCCATGGACTAGCCTCCAAGAGACCCAGTACTTC. This sequence encodes CASSPWTSLQETQYF.

The CDR3: CASSKGETGLSYEQYF. The CDR3 nucleotides read TGTGCCAGCAGCAAAGGGGAGACAGGGCTCTCCTACGAGCAGTACTTC. The chain joins TRBV21-1 to TRBJ2-7; the DNA was not used to check the table's D call, TRBD1. TRBV21-1 is given as a pseudogene. This CDR3 spans 16 amino acids.

The chain joins TRBV11-3 to TRBJ1-1; maybe TRBD1 (5 bases). Deletions cut 8 bases from V and 0 bases from J, with 13 bases between. Germline V gene sequence: CDR1 SGHNT, CDR2 YENEEA. The CDR3 is made up of 14 amino acids. CDR3 sequence (DNA): TGTGCCAGCGGGCAGGGTGTTATGAACACTGAAGCTTTCTTT. This codes for CASGQGVMNTEAFF.